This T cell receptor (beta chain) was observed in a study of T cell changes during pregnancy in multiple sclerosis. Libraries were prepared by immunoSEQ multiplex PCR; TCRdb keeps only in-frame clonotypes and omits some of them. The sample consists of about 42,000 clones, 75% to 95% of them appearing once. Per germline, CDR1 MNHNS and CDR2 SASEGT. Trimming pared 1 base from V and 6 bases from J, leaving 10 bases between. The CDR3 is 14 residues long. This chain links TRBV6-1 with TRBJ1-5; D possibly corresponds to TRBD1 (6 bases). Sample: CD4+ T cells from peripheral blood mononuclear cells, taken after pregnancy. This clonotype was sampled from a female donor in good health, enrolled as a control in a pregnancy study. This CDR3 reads CASSEVAGAQPQHF. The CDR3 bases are TGTGCCAGCAGTGAAGTCGCAGGGGCTCAGCCCCAGCATTTT.